One sample yielded the 30 T cell receptor beta chains listed below, sequenced in a study of shared clonotypes between healthy human individuals. Positive CCR7 selection of CD45RO-negative cells yielded the naive CD8 cells, and terminally differentiated effector memory CD45RA+ cells were excluded. Sequencing used immunoSEQ multiplex PCR; TCRdb keeps in-frame clones, though not all of them. Here the sample spans under 1 million clones, 90% to 98% being singletons. The sample was naive CD8+ T cells sorted from blood. These receptors were obtained from a man under 40 in good health.

The chain carries TRBV5-1 and TRBJ1-2; no clear D. In germline, CDR1 is SGHRS, CDR2 YFSETQ. This CDR3 region has 13 residues. Trimming cost V 5 bases and J 0 bases, with 8 bases left between them. CDR3 in DNA: TGCGCCAGCAGACCCGAAACTAACTATGGCTACACCTTC. Encoded protein: CASRPETNYGYTF.

This chain uses TRBV4-2 with TRBJ1-1; D ambiguous. The length of the CDR3 is 18 residues. V was trimmed by 0 bases and J by 0 bases, leaving 17 bases between them. Germline values: CDR1 LGHNA, CDR2 YNFKEQ. CDR3 nucleotides: TGTGCCAGCAGCCAAGATCAAACCCTAACAGAGATGAACACTGAAGCTTTCTTT. Translated, it gives CASSQDQTLTEMNTEAFF.

The chain couples TRBV7-2 to TRBJ2-1; no clear D. This CDR3 comprises 15 residues. The germline V gene has CDR1 SGHTA and CDR2 FQGNSA. The V gene lost 2 bases and the J gene lost 8 bases, with 16 bases spanning the gap. The CDR3 sequence: CASSLIGGIVDEQFF. The CDR3 DNA reads TGTGCCAGCAGCTTAATCGGTGGTATCGTGGATGAGCAGTTCTTC.

CDR3 residues: CASSLRQETYEQYF. DNA of the CDR3: TGTGCCAGCAGCTTGCGTCAGGAAACCTACGAGCAGTACTTC. V is TRBV5-5 and J is TRBJ2-7; D not resolved. Germline assignment: CDR1 SGHKS and CDR2 YYEKEE (reference sequence). This CDR3 contains 14 residues. With 1 base removed from V and 2 bases from J, the gap between germline ends came to 10 bases.

The rearrangement links TRBV29-1 to TRBJ2-1; D gene uncertain. The V end lost 6 bases, the J end lost 2 bases, and 11 bases lay between the germline ends. The CDR3 sequence is 13 residues long. Per germline, CDR1 SQVTM and CDR2 ANQGSEA. In DNA form, the CDR3 reads TGCAGCGTCGCGTGGCCGACCTACAATGAGCAGTTCTTC. Translation: CSVAWPTYNEQFF.

The chain links TRBV27 to TRBJ2-7, with D hard to call. Trimming left V 5 bases short and J 10 bases short, with 15 bases between. This CDR3 has 12 amino acids. Germline CDR1 MNHEY, CDR2 SMNVEV (reference sequence). CDR3: CASSPSMSEQYF. The CDR3 DNA reads TGTGCCAGCAGTCCGAGTATGAGCGAACAGTACTTC.

This chain joins TRBV12-2 and TRBJ2-1; the table gives TRBD1 as D, unverified against the DNA. TRBV12-2 is noted as a pseudogene. This CDR3 comprises 18 residues. The CDR3 loop reads CASRLVQGTNSSYNEQFF. The CDR3 nucleotides are TGTGCAAGTCGCTTAGTTCAGGGGACCAATTCTTCCTACAATGAGCAGTTCTTC.

The rearrangement links TRBV7-9 to TRBJ2-1; 10 positions match TRBD1. The V and J ends lost 5 bases and 8 bases, in that order; junction bases with no gene match: 9. Germline V gene sequence: CDR1 SEHNR, CDR2 FQNEAQ (reference sequence). The CDR3 contains 15 residues. As DNA, the CDR3 is TGTGCCAGCAGCAACGGGACAGGGGTAATCGATGAGCAGTTCTTC. It codes for CASSNGTGVIDEQFF. Drawing the rest from reference TRBV7-9 and TRBJ2-1, the complete variable domain is DTGVSQNPRHKITKRGQNVTFRCDPISEHNRLYWYRQTLGQGPEFLTYFQNEAQLEKSRLLSDRFSAERPKGSFSTLEIQRTEQGDSAMYLCASSNGTGVIDEQFFGPGTRLTVL.

On this clone: The same CDR3 is also encoded by other DNA sequences in this sample. The genes are TRBV5-5 and TRBJ2-7; maybe TRBD2 (6 bases). Per the germline V gene, CDR1 is SGHKS and CDR2 is YYEKEE (reference sequence). Trimming took off 3 bases at V and 3 bases at J, with 7 bases between the two ends. CDR3 length: 12 residues. The CDR3 is CASSSGVYEQYF. In DNA, the CDR3 is TGTGCCAGCAGCTCGGGAGTCTACGAGCAGTACTTC.

This chain joins TRBV29-1 and TRBJ2-2, with TRBD1 as a possible D gene (6 bases). CDR1 is SQVTM and CDR2 is ANQGSEA in the germline V gene. The CDR3 extends over 13 amino acids. Deletions cut 6 bases from V and 4 bases from J, with 12 bases between. CDR3 region: CSVRGALTGELFF. Written as DNA, the CDR3 is TGCAGCGTCAGGGGAGCTCTCACCGGGGAGCTGTTTTTT.

This chain links TRBV14 with TRBJ2-1, with D maybe TRBD2 (6 bases). The CDR3 covers 15 residues. In germline, CDR1 is SGHDN, CDR2 FVKESK. The V end was cut by 1 base, the J end by 8 bases, with 15 bases between. CDR3 DNA sequence: TGTGCCAGCAGCCAAGCTGCGGGGCCTGGTGATGAGCAGTTCTTC. This gives the protein CASSQAAGPGDEQFF.

The chain carries TRBV7-6 and TRBJ1-4, with a weak D call TRBD1 (5 bases). The ends were cut back, 5 bases at V and 8 bases at J, with 24 bases in the middle. There are 17 residues in the CDR3. Germline-derived CDR1 and CDR2 are SGHVS and FNYEAQ. CDR3 amino acids: CASSPNSLGLAWEKLFF. CDR3 DNA sequence: TGTGCCAGCAGCCCAAATAGCCTGGGGCTGGCCTGGGAAAAACTGTTTTTT.

The chain recombines TRBV6-4 with TRBJ2-1; no clear D gene. V lost 5 bases to trimming and J lost 9 bases, with 17 bases between them. Germline V gene sequence: CDR1 MRHNA, CDR2 SNTAGT. This CDR3 is 14 amino acids long. The CDR3 loop is CASSFSGIRSEQFF. CDR3 nucleotides: TGTGCCAGCAGTTTTTCTGGGATTAGGAGTGAGCAGTTCTTC.

V is TRBV5-4 and J is TRBJ1-1, with TRBD1 as a possible D gene (6 bases). The V end lost 1 base, the J end lost 4 bases, and 8 bases lay between the germline ends. CDR3 length: 13 residues. Germline V lookup: CDR1 SGHNT, CDR2 YYREEE (reference sequence). The CDR3 region has the DNA TGTGCCAGCAGCTTGAGGGGGACCACTGAAGCTTTCTTT. It codes for CASSLRGTTEAFF.

The rearrangement joins TRBV11-2 to TRBJ2-5; D not resolved. V was shortened by 1 base and J by 5 bases, with 14 bases between the two germline ends. Germline V CDR1 and CDR2: SGHAT, FQNNGV. This CDR3 contains 15 residues. CDR3 sequence: CASSLVSGVWETQYF. In nucleotides, the CDR3 is TGTGCCAGCAGCTTAGTTAGTGGGGTGTGGGAGACCCAGTACTTC.

V gene TRBV27 combines with J gene TRBJ2-1; D unclear. Trimming removed 7 bases at V and 8 bases at J, with 12 bases between. CDR1 is MNHEY and CDR2 is SMNVEV in the germline V gene (reference sequence). The CDR3 runs 12 residues. The chain's CDR3 is CASISPGDEQFF. CDR3 coding DNA: TGTGCCAGCATTTCACCGGGCGATGAGCAGTTCTTC.

The V and J genes are TRBV7-9 and TRBJ2-7; 9 bases map to TRBD1. The length of the CDR3 is 15 residues. Germline CDR1 and CDR2: SEHNR and FQNEAQ (reference sequence). Trimming cost V 4 bases and J 4 bases; bases outside gene matches: 8. The CDR3 reads CASSSRDRAPYEQYF. For the CDR3, the DNA is TGTGCCAGCAGCTCCCGGGACAGGGCTCCTTACGAGCAGTACTTC.

A few counts support this clone. This sequence joins TRBV19 and TRBJ2-1; D not certain. Germline V gives CDR1 LNHDA, CDR2 SQIVND (reference sequence). There are 14 residues in the CDR3. V dropped 1 base and J dropped 2 bases, with 6 bases sitting between them. The CDR3 sequence is CASSIGPPYNEQFF. The DNA for the CDR3 is TGTGCCAGTAGTATAGGCCCGCCCTACAATGAGCAGTTCTTC.

This clone is a singleton in its sample. This chain uses TRBV5-4 with TRBJ2-1, with unresolved D. Trimming took off 0 bases at V and 9 bases at J, with 10 bases between the two ends. This CDR3 is 13 amino acids long. Looked up from germline, CDR1 is SGHNT and CDR2 is YYREEE (reference sequence). The DNA of the CDR3 is TGTGCCAGCAGCTTGGTCCCAGATCTTGAGCAGTTCTTC. Translating it yields CASSLVPDLEQFF.

This rearrangement joins TRBV23-1 to TRBJ2-5; D possibly corresponds to TRBD1 (7 bases). TRBV23-1 is marked as an open reading frame, function uncertain. The CDR3 consists of 15 residues. Trimming shortened V by 3 bases and J by 5 bases, and 16 bases separated the two germline ends. The CDR3 sequence: CASSHTEGARETQYF. DNA for the CDR3: TGCGCCAGCAGTCACACGGAGGGGGCAAGGGAGACCCAGTACTTC.

This clone was picked up one time. The V call is TRBV29-1, the J call TRBJ2-7, with 11 bases fitting TRBD1. J lost 6 bases, V lost 1 base, and 5 bases had no gene match. Germline CDR1 reads SQVTM; CDR2 reads ANQGSEA. This CDR3 comprises 14 residues. CDR3 sequence: CSVEVPGQGGEQYF. Written as DNA, the CDR3 is TGCAGCGTTGAAGTACCGGGACAGGGGGGCGAGCAGTACTTC.

The J gene is TRBJ1-1, the V gene TRBV28; TRBD1 is a possible D gene (5 bases). Looked up from germline, CDR1 is MDHEN and CDR2 is SYDVKM. The CDR3 totals 19 residues. V shed 1 base and J shed 0 bases, with 21 bases lying between them. The CDR3 here is CASSLLYNRRQTMNTEAFF. The CDR3 DNA reads TGTGCCAGCAGTTTATTGTATAACAGGCGTCAAACCATGAACACTGAAGCTTTCTTT.

The rearrangement joins TRBV21-1 to TRBJ2-5; the table gives TRBD1 as D, unverified against the DNA. TRBV21-1 is deemed a pseudogene. The CDR3 consists of 14 residues. As DNA, the CDR3 is TGTGCCAGCAGCAAAGACAGAGCCCAAGAGACCCAGTACTTC. Its protein product is CASSKDRAQETQYF.

The chain combines TRBV6-4 with TRBJ2-1, with 7 positions matching TRBD1. This CDR3 contains 15 residues. Germline assignment: CDR1 MRHNA and CDR2 SNTAGT. Germline trimming cut 5 bases from V and 4 bases from J; bases unmatched to any gene: 8. The CDR3 sequence is CASSPRDSPYNEQFF. CDR3 nucleotide sequence: TGTGCCAGCAGTCCCCGGGACAGTCCTTACAATGAGCAGTTCTTC.

The rearrangement uses TRBV7-9 and TRBJ2-7; D gene ambiguous. This CDR3 spans 15 amino acids. V lost 4 bases to trimming and J lost 0 bases, with 13 bases between them. CDR1 SEHNR and CDR2 FQNEAQ come from the germline V gene (reference sequence). CDR3: CASSSARIDSYEQYF. The CDR3 DNA reads as TGTGCCAGCAGCTCAGCGCGGATTGACTCCTACGAGCAGTACTTC.

CDR3 amino acids: CASSLGSGSPYEQYF. The CDR3 region has the DNA TGTGCCAGCAGCTTAGGTAGCGGGAGTCCGTACGAGCAGTACTTC. The rearrangement joins TRBV7-2 to TRBJ2-7, with 9 nucleotides matching TRBD2. This CDR3 contains 15 residues. V lost 1 base, J lost 4 bases, and 5 bases stayed unmatched. Germline V gene lookup returns CDR1 SGHTA and CDR2 FQGNSA.

The CDR3 loop is CASSSQRRGVNEQFF. CDR3 sequence (DNA): TGTGCCAGCAGCTCCCAGCGGAGAGGGGTTAATGAGCAGTTCTTC. The chain is built from TRBV7-9 and TRBJ2-1, with D perhaps matching TRBD1 or TRBD2 (5 bases each). Trimming left V 4 bases short and J 7 bases short, with 17 bases between. The germline V gene has CDR1 SEHNR and CDR2 FQNEAQ (reference sequence). The CDR3 loop spans 15 amino acids. The variable domain in full, completed from reference TRBV7-9 and TRBJ2-1, reads DTGVSQNPRHKITKRGQNVTFRCDPISEHNRLYWYRQTLGQGPEFLTYFQNEAQLEKSRLLSDRFSAERPKGSFSTLEIQRTEQGDSAMYLCASSSQRRGVNEQFFGPGTRLTVL.

Concerning this clone: In the same sample, other DNA sequences code for this CDR3. The chain couples TRBV9 to TRBJ2-7; TRBD2 matches 7 bases. CDR3 length: 13 amino acids. Germline lookup yields CDR1 SGDLS and CDR2 YYNGEE. V lost 7 bases, J lost 0 bases, and 4 bases stayed unmatched. The CDR3 sequence is CASSPGGSYEQYF. CDR3 DNA sequence: TGTGCCAGCTCACCGGGAGGCTCCTACGAGCAGTACTTC.

V usage is TRBV4-3 and J usage is TRBJ2-7; D uncertain. V shed 0 bases and J shed 6 bases, with 18 bases lying between them. This CDR3 is 16 amino acids long. Looked up from germline, CDR1 is LGHNA and CDR2 is YSLEER. In DNA, the CDR3 is TGCGCCAGCAGCCAAGAACCGGACCCATGGTCGAGCGAGCAGTACTTC. This encodes CASSQEPDPWSSEQYF.

A word on this clone: Other DNA sequences in the same sample also yield this CDR3. This rearrangement joins TRBV9 to TRBJ2-6; D uncertain. This CDR3 comprises 13 residues. V lost 4 bases, J lost 2 bases, and 4 bases lay in between. Germline CDR1 SGDLS, CDR2 YYNGEE. The DNA for the CDR3 is TGTGCCAGCAGCACGGCTGGGGCCAACGTCCTGACTTTC. Amino acids: CASSTAGANVLTF. The full variable domain, completed using reference TRBV9 and TRBJ2-6, is DSGVTQTPKHLITATGQRVTLRCSPRSGDLSVYWYQQSLDQGLQFLIQYYNGEERAKGNILERFSAQQFPDLHSELNLSSLELGDSALYFCASSTAGANVLTFGAGSRLTVL.